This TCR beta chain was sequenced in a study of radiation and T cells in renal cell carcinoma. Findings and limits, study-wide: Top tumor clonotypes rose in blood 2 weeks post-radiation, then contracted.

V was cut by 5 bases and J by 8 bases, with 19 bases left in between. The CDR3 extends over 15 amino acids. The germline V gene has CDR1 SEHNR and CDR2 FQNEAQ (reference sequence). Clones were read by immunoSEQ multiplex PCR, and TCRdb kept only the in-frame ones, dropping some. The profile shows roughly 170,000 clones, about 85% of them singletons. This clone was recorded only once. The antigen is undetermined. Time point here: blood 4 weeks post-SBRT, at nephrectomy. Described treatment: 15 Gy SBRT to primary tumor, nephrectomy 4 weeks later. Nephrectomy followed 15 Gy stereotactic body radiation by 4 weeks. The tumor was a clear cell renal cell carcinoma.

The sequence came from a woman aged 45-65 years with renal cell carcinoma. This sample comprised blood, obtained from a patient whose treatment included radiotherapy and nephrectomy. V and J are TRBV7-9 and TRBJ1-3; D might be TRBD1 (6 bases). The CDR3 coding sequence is TGTGCCAGCAGCCCGGGACAAGGTCCCCTAGACACCATATATTTT. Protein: CASSPGQGPLDTIYF. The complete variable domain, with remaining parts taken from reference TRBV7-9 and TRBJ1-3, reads DTGVSQNPRHKITKRGQNVTFRCDPISEHNRLYWYRQTLGQGPEFLTYFQNEAQLEKSRLLSDRFSAERPKGSFSTLEIQRTEQGDSAMYLCASSPGQGPLDTIYFGEGSWLTVV.